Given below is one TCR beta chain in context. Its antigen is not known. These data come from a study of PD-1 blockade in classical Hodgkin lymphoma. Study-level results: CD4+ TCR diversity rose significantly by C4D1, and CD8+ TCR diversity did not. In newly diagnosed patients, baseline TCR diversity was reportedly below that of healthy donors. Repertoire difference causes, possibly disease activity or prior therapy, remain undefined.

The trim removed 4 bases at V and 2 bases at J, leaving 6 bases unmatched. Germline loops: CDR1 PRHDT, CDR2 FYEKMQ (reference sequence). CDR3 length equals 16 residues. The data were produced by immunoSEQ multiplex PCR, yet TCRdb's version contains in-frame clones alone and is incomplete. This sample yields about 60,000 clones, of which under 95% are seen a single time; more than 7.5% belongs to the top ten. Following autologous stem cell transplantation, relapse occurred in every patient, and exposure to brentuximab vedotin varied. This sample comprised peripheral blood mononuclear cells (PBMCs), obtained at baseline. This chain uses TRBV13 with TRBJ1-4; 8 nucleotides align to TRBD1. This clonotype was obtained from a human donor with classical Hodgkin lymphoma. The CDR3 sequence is CASSSAGGRTNEKLFF. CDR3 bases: TGTGCCAGCAGCTCCGCAGGGGGCCGGACTAATGAAAAACTGTTTTTT.